This TCR beta chain was sequenced in a study of cytomegalovirus exposure and HLA in healthy donors. Germline lookup yields CDR1 SGHVS and CDR2 FQNEAQ. The CDR3 loop spans 14 amino acids. V shed 6 bases and J shed 3 bases, with 11 bases lying between them. Findings and caveats of the study: Trimming of TCR beta V- and J-genes showed a link, identified in a later analysis, to a missense DCLRE1C variant. Segments of the TCR beta V type were, in most cases, productive about 87% or about 30% of the time in an earlier analysis.

With respect to this clone: Its antigen is unidentified.

The PCR used 60 Vbeta and 13 Jbeta primers. Profiling relied on immunoSEQ multiplex PCR, and the TCRdb table lists in-frame clones only, not all of them. The sample gives about 150,000 clones, 60% to 80% of which show up once; approximately 2.1% is in the top ten. The origin of this receptor is a young man in good health and CMV-seronegative. The sample comprised PBMCs. The J gene is TRBJ1-4, the V gene TRBV7-8; D is possibly TRBD1 (5 bases). CDR3 loop: CASRRTGANEKLFF. The CDR3 nucleotides are TGTGCCAGCAGAAGAACGGGGGCTAATGAAAAACTGTTTTTT.